This T cell receptor (beta chain) was captured in a study of T cells in Graves' hyperthyroidism and ophthalmopathy. Study overall: Peripheral blood was drawn at first diagnosis, prior to all treatment.

This clonotype was seen ten or more times. Antigen: not known. What was amplified from RNA transcripts were TCR beta CDR3 regions. HTBI primers were the set used in a first-round RT-PCR of the TCR CDR3. TCRdb re-called the multiplex PCR reads with MiXCR, one entry per CDR3 protein. The repertoire holds 540,000 or so distinct CDR3 sequences, around 16% seen once, with roughly 7.3% in the top ten. Study findings and constraints: Model-based prediction identified ophthalmopathy a median 6.5 months prior to its onset. Also found in blood were most expanded thyroid clonotypes above 0.001.

CDR1 is MNHEY, CDR2 SMNVEV, per germline (reference sequence). The CDR3 loop spans 17 amino acids. V gave up 4 bases and J gave up 5 bases; unmatched junction bases: 10. The specimen sequenced was blood. The gene calls are TRBV27 and TRBJ2-1, with 11 nucleotides matching TRBD2. This sequence was found in a woman in her 30s with Graves' hyperthyroidism. The CDR3 reads CASSSPTTSGDNNEQFF. CDR3 sequence (DNA): TGTGCCAGCAGTTCCCCCACGACTAGCGGGGATAACAATGAGCAGTTCTTC.